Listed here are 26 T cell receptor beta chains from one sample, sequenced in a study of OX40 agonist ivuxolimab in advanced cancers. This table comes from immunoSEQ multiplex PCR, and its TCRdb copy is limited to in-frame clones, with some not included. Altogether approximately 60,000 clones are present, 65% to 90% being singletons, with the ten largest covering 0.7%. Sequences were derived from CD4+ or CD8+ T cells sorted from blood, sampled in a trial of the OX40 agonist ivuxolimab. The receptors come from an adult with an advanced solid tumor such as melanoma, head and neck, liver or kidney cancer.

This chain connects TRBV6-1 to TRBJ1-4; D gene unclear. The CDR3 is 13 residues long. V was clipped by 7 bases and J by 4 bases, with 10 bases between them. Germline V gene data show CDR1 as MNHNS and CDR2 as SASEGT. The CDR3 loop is CASTRARNEKLFF. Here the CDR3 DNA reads TGTGCCAGCACCCGGGCACGTAATGAAAAACTGTTTTTT.

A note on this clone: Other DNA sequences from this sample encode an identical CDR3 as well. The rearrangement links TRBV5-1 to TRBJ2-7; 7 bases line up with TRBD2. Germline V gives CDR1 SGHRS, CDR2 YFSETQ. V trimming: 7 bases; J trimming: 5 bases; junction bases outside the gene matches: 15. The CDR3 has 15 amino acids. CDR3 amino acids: CASLPGVGRANEQYF. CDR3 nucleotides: TGCGCCAGCCTGCCGGGTGTGGGGAGGGCAAACGAGCAGTACTTC.

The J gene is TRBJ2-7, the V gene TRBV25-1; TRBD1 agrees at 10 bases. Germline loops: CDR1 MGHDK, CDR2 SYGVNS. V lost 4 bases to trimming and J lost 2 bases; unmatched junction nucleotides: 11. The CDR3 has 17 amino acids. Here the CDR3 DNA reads TGTGCCAGCAGTGGGGTGACAGGGGGCCCTAAGGCCTACGAGCAGTACTTC. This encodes CASSGVTGGPKAYEQYF.

The CDR3 DNA reads as TGCGCCAGCAGCCCCGTTAACAGGGGGCGCGGGGAGACCCAGTACTTC. Its translation: CASSPVNRGRGETQYF. The chain links TRBV5-1 to TRBJ2-5; 9 bases match TRBD1. Germline V gene lookup returns CDR1 SGHRS and CDR2 YFSETQ. V lost 4 bases, J lost 5 bases, and 12 bases stayed unmatched. This CDR3 region has 16 residues.

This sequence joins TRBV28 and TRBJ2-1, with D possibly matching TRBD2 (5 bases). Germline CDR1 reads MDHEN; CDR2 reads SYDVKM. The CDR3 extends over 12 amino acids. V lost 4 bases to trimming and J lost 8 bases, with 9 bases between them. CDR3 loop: CASSSTSYEQFF. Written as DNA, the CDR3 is TGTGCCAGCAGTTCCACTAGTTATGAGCAGTTCTTC.

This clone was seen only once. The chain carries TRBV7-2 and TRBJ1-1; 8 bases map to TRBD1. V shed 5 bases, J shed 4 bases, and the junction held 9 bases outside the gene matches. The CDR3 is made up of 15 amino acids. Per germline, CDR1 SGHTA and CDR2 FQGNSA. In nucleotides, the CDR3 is TGTGCCAGCAGCCAAGACAGGGGACGGGGCACTGAAGCTTTCTTT. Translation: CASSQDRGRGTEAFF.

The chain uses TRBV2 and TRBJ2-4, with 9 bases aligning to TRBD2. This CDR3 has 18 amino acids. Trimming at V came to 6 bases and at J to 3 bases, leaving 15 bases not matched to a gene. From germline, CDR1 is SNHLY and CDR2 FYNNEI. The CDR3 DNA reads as TGTGCCAGCAGGCGTGAGCGGGGGGCCACTTTGGGCAAAAACATTCAGTACTTC. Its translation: CASRRERGATLGKNIQYF.

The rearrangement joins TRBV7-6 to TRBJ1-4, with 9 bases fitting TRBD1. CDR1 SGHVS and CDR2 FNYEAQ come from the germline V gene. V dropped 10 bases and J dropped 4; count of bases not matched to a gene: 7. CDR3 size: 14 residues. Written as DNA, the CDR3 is TGTGCCACTCGGGGACAGGGCGGTAATGAAAAACTGTTTTTT. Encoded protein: CATRGQGGNEKLFF.

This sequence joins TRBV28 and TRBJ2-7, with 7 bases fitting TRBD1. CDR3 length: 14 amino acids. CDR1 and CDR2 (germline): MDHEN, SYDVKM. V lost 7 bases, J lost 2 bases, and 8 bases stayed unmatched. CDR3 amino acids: CASKRTGATYEQYF. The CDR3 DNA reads TGTGCCAGCAAACGAACAGGGGCCACCTACGAGCAGTACTTC. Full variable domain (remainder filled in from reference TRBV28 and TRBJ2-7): DVKVTQSSRYLVKRTGEKVFLECVQDMDHENMFWYRQDPGLGLRLIYFSYDVKMKEKGDIPEGYSVSREKKERFSLILESASTNQTSMYLCASKRTGATYEQYFGPGTRLTVT.

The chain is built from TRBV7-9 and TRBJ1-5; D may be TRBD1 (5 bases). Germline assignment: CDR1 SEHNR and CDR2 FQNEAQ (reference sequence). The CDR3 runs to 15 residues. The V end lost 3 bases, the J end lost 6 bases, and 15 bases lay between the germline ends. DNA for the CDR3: TGTGCCAGCAGCTTGGGGCAGGGAGGGGTTCAGCCCCAGCATTTT. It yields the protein CASSLGQGGVQPQHF.

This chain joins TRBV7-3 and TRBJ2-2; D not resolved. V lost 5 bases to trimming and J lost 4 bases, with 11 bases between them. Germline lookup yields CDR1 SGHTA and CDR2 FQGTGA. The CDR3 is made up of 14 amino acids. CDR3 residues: CASSPGYSTGELFF. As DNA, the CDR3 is TGTGCCAGCAGCCCTGGTTACTCCACCGGGGAGCTGTTTTTT.

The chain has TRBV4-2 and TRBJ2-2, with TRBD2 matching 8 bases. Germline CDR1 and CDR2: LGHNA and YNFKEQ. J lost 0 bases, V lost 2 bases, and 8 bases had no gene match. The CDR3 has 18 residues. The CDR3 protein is CASSQKTGAGANTGELFF. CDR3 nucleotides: TGTGCCAGCAGCCAAAAGACGGGAGCGGGGGCGAACACCGGGGAGCTGTTTTTT.

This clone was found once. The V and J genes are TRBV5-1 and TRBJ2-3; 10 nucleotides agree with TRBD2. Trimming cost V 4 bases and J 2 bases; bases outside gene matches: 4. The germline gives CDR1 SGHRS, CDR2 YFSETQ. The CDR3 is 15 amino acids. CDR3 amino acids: CASSLSGRHTDTQYF. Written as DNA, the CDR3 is TGCGCCAGCAGCCTTAGCGGGAGGCACACAGATACGCAGTATTTT.

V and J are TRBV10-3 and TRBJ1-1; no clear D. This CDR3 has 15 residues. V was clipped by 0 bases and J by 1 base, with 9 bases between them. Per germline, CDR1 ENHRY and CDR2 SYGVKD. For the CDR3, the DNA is TGTGCCATCAGTGAGTCAGGACTCACGAACACTGAAGCTTTCTTT. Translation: CAISESGLTNTEAFF.

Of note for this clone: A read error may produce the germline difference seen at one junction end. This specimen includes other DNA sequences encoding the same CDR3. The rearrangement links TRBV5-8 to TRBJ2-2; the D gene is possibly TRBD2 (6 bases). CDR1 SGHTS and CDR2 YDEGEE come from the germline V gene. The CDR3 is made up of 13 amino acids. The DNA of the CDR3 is TGTGCCGGGAAGGACTACAACACCGGGGAACTGTTTTTT. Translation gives CAGKDYNTGELFF.

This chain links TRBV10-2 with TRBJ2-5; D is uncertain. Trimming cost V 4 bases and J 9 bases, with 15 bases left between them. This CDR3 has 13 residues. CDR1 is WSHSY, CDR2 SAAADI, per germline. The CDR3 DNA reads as TGCGCCAGCAGTGGGAATCCCACTGCGGCCCAGTACTTC. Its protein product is CASSGNPTAAQYF.

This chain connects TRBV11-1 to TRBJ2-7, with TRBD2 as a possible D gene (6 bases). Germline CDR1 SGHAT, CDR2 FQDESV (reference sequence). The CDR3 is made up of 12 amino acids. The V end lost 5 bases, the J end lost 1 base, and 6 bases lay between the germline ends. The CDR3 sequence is CASSRGSYEQYF. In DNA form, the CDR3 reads TGTGCCAGCAGCCGGGGGTCCTACGAGCAGTACTTC.

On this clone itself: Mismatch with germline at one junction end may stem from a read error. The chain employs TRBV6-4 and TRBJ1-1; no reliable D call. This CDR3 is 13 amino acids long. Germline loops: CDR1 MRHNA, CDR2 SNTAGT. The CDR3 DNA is TGTGCCTCTACCGGAAGGATGAACACTGAAGATTTCTTT. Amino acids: CASTGRMNTEDFF.

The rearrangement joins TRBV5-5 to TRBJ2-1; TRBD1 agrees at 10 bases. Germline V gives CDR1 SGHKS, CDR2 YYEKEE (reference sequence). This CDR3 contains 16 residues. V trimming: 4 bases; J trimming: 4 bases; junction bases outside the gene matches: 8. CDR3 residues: CASSGRTGGMYNEQFF. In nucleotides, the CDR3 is TGTGCCAGCAGCGGTAGGACAGGGGGTATGTACAATGAGCAGTTCTTC.

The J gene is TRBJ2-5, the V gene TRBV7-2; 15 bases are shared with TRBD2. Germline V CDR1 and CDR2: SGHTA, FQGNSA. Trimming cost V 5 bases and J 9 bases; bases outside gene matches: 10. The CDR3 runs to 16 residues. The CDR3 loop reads CASSTGLAGGQGSQYF. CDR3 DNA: TGTGCCAGCAGCACCGGACTAGCGGGAGGGCAGGGGTCCCAGTACTTC.

CDR3 region: CASSPKAGQGGYNEQFF. The DNA for the CDR3 is TGTGCCAGCAGCCCTAAGGCGGGACAGGGTGGCTACAATGAGCAGTTCTTC. The chain is built from TRBV9 and TRBJ2-1; 9 bases match TRBD1. This CDR3 comprises 17 residues. CDR1 and CDR2 from the germline V gene are SGDLS and YYNGEE. V trimming: 4 bases; J trimming: 3 bases; junction bases outside the gene matches: 11. Filled out from reference TRBV9 and TRBJ2-1, the complete variable domain reads DSGVTQTPKHLITATGQRVTLRCSPRSGDLSVYWYQQSLDQGLQFLIQYYNGEERAKGNILERFSAQQFPDLHSELNLSSLELGDSALYFCASSPKAGQGGYNEQFFGPGTRLTVL.

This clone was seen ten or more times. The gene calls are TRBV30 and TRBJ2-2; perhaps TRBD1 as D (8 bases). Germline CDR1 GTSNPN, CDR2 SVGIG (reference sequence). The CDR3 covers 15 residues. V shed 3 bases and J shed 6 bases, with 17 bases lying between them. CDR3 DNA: TGTGCCTGGAGATTTCGGACAGGGAGGGCCGGGGAGCTGTTTTTT. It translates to CAWRFRTGRAGELFF.

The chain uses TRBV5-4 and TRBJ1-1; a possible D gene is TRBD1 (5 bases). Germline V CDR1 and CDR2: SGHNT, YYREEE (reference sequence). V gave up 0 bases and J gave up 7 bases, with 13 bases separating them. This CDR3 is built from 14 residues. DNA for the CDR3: TGTGCCAGCAGCTTGGATCGCTGGGGACGTGAAGCTTTCTTT. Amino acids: CASSLDRWGREAFF.

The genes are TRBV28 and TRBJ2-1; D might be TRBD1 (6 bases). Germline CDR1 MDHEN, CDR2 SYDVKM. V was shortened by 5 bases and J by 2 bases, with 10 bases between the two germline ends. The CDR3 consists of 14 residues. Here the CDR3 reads CASSPGDTYNEQFF. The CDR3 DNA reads TGTGCCAGCAGTCCCGGGGACACCTACAATGAGCAGTTCTTC.

The CDR3 DNA sequence: TGTGCCACCAGCAGAGATCATGGCCTGGGCGGAAATCAGCCCCAGCATTTT. Protein: CATSRDHGLGGNQPQHF. V and J are TRBV15 and TRBJ1-5, with D hard to call. CDR1 and CDR2 from the germline V gene are LNHNV and YYDKDF (reference sequence). The CDR3 has 17 amino acids. Trimming removed 0 bases at V and 4 bases at J, with 16 bases between.

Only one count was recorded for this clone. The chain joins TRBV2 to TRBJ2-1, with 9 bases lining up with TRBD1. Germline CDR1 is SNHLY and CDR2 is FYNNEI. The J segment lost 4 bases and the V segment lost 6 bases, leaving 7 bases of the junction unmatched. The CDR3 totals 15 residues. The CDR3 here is CASSRTGVSYNEQFF. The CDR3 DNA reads TGTGCCAGCAGCCGGACAGGGGTCTCATACAATGAGCAGTTCTTC. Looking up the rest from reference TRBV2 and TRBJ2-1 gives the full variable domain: EPEVTQTPSHQVTQMGQEVILRCVPISNHLYFYWYRQILGQKVEFLVSFYNNEISEKSEIFDDQFSVERPDGSNFTLKIRSTKLEDSAMYFCASSRTGVSYNEQFFGPGTRLTVL.